This TCR beta chain was found in a study of blood T cell repertoires in COVID-19. In the study overall: Sites across the United States, Italy and Spain contributed samples from acute and convalescent COVID-19.

Enrolled during active infection, Seattle patients were then followed longitudinally. Germline values: CDR1 LNHDA, CDR2 SQIVND (reference sequence). Trimming left V 9 bases short and J 4 bases short, with 13 bases between. This CDR3 region has 14 residues. Generated by immunoSEQ multiplex PCR, the TCRdb table keeps only in-frame clones and is missing some. Of under 200,000 clones listed, approximately 87% are singletons. This TCR was recovered from a woman in her 70s with COVID-19, enrolled during active disease. The V call is TRBV19, the J call TRBJ1-6; a weak D match, TRBD1 (6 bases). The sequencing input was peripheral blood. The CDR3 DNA reads TGTGCCAGCCTACCTGGGACATATAATTCACCCCTCCACTTT. Protein sequence: CASLPGTYNSPLHF.